This T cell receptor beta chain was identified in a study of shared clonotypes between healthy human individuals. Study as a whole: Each donor contributed plates that comprised three CD4 naive, three CD4 memory, two CD8 naive and one CD8 memory.

CDR3 length: 14 amino acids. CDR1 is SGHNT, CDR2 YENEEA, per germline. J was trimmed by 6 bases and V by 5 bases; bases with no gene match: 5. Using immunoSEQ multiplex PCR, the repertoire was profiled, and TCRdb retains in-frame clones only, with some absent. The repertoire holds 2 million to 3 million clones, approximately 93% seen once, with roughly 0.39% in the top ten. The sequence was collected from a man younger than 35 in good health. Some clones in this sample may be carry-over from other donors' samples. This chain links TRBV11-3 with TRBJ2-3, with 10 bases fitting TRBD1. Sample: naive CD4+ T cells from PBMCs. The subset is: CD45RA+ positively selected. The CDR3 nucleotides are TGTGCCAGCAGCACCCGACAGGGGGCGGATACGCAGTATTTT. This encodes CASSTRQGADTQYF.